This entry lists 14 T cell receptor beta chains sequenced from one sample in a study of Ad26.COV2.S vaccination and SARS-CoV-2 variants. Sequenced by immunoSEQ multiplex PCR; TCRdb stores in-frame clones only, minus some. The repertoire includes some 7,000 clones, about 83% of them detected once, and about 29% sits in the top ten. The sample in question was peripheral blood, obtained after recovery from COVID-19. All receptors come from a human donor who had recovered from COVID-19.

The V and J genes are TRBV5-6 and TRBJ1-1; 7 bases are a match to TRBD1. Germline CDR1 is SGHDT and CDR2 is YYEEEE. The V segment lost 3 bases and the J segment 10 bases; nucleotides outside the gene matches: 9. The CDR3 sequence is 13 residues long. The CDR3 coding sequence is TGTGCCAGCAGCTGGACAGGAGAATTCGGAGCTTTCTTT. Translation: CASSWTGEFGAFF.

The chain uses TRBV12-3 or TRBV12-4 and TRBJ1-3; the D is unclear. The CDR3 sequence is 13 residues long. Trimming stripped 7 bases from V and 4 bases from J, with 11 bases between. CDR3 nucleotide sequence: TGTGCCAGCATCAAAGGTCCCGGAAACACCATATATTTT. Protein sequence: CASIKGPGNTIYF.

The chain recombines TRBV2 with TRBJ2-2, with TRBD1 matching 7 bases. From germline, CDR1 is SNHLY and CDR2 FYNNEI. The CDR3 is made up of 20 amino acids. The ends lost 6 bases at V and 3 bases at J; junction bases unmatched: 22. CDR3 nucleotides: TGTGCCAGCAGCCCAATGGGGCTTCAGGGGGTGGGTGGTTACACCGGGGAGCTGTTTTTT. This encodes CASSPMGLQGVGGYTGELFF.

The rearrangement uses TRBV4-3 and TRBJ2-3; 9 positions agree with TRBD2. This CDR3 is 16 amino acids long. Per the germline V gene, CDR1 is LGHNA and CDR2 is YSLEER. The trim removed 0 bases at V and 5 bases at J, leaving 6 bases unmatched. The CDR3 is CASSQEVAGGVDTQYF. The CDR3 nucleotides are TGCGCCAGCAGCCAAGAAGTCGCGGGAGGGGTAGATACGCAGTATTTT.

The chain recombines TRBV5-5 with TRBJ1-2; D unclear. This CDR3 has 17 amino acids. V lost 0 bases, J lost 5 bases, and 20 bases lay in between. From germline, CDR1 is SGHKS and CDR2 YYEKEE (reference sequence). Written as DNA, the CDR3 is TGTGCCAGCAGCTTGGCCGAGGTACGGGAGGGAGGATATGGCTACACCTTC. Amino acids: CASSLAEVREGGYGYTF.

This clone has just one count. The V call is TRBV3-1 (or the pseudogene TRBV3-2), the J call TRBJ2-5; possible D gene TRBD2, 5 bases. V was cut by 0 bases and J by 6 bases, with 20 bases left in between. Germline CDR1 is LGHDT and CDR2 is YNNKEL (reference sequence). The CDR3 totals 17 residues. DNA of the CDR3: TGTGCCAGCAGCCAAGACCTCGGGGATCGGAGGAGGAAGACCCAGTACTTC. It codes for CASSQDLGDRRRKTQYF.

This clone was counted only a few times. In DNA form, the CDR3 reads TGTGCCAGCAGTCCGGCGAGATTCTATGGCTACACCTTC. Encoded protein: CASSPARFYGYTF. The V and J genes are TRBV6-5 and TRBJ1-2, with D unclear. CDR1 is MNHEY, CDR2 SVGAGI, per germline. V was pared by 5 bases and J by 4 bases, with 11 bases between. The length of the CDR3 is 13 residues.

V is TRBV10-3 and J is TRBJ2-1, with D perhaps matching TRBD1 (6 bases). V was clipped by 2 bases and J by 6 bases, with 14 bases between them. The CDR3 length is 15 residues. The germline CDR1 and CDR2 sequences are ENHRY and SYGVKD. CDR3 DNA: TGTGCCATCAGTGAGGGCCAGCTCAGGGGCAATGAGCAGTTCTTC. Translated, it gives CAISEGQLRGNEQFF.

V is TRBV7-2 and J is TRBJ1-3; D unresolved. Per the germline V gene, CDR1 is SGHTA and CDR2 is FQGNSA. The V gene lost 3 bases and the J gene lost 6 bases, with 9 bases spanning the gap. This CDR3 contains 13 residues. The CDR3 nucleotides are TGTGCCAGCAGCTTCGGGCCAGAAAACACCATATATTTT. It specifies CASSFGPENTIYF.

A single count supports this clone. The rearrangement links TRBV19 to TRBJ2-2, with 13 bases fitting TRBD2. Trimming removed 3 bases from V and 0 bases from J; junction bases left unmatched: 13. The length of the CDR3 is 21 residues. The germline V gene encodes CDR1 LNHDA and CDR2 SQIVND (reference sequence). The CDR3, as DNA: TGTGCCAGTAGTATCCGACAGGGACTAGCGGGACCGCTAGCGAACACCGGGGAGCTGTTTTTT. It yields the protein CASSIRQGLAGPLANTGELFF.

Only one count was recorded for this clone. The chain combines TRBV5-1 with TRBJ1-5; no clear D gene. The CDR3 contains 15 residues. Between the trimmed V and J ends, which lost 0 bases and 0 bases, there was a span of 7 bases. Germline V gene sequence: CDR1 SGHRS, CDR2 YFSETQ. DNA of the CDR3: TGCGCCAGCAGCTTGGGACTGTATAGCAATCAGCCCCAGCATTTT. Protein product: CASSLGLYSNQPQHF.

The chain uses TRBV27 and TRBJ1-2; 8 nucleotides align to TRBD1. The germline CDR1 and CDR2 sequences are MNHEY and SMNVEV (reference sequence). Trimming at V came to 4 bases and at J to 7 bases, leaving 8 bases not matched to a gene. This CDR3 is built from 14 residues. The CDR3 region has the DNA TGTGCCAGCAGTTCCAACTCAGGGGGCCTTGGCTACACCTTC. Translation: CASSSNSGGLGYTF.

This clone is classed as medium-sized. The chain couples TRBV13 to TRBJ2-1; a weak D match, TRBD2 (7 bases). Germline V lookup: CDR1 PRHDT, CDR2 FYEKMQ (reference sequence). The length of the CDR3 is 15 residues. The ends were cut back, 1 base at V and 10 bases at J, with 17 bases in the middle. The chain's CDR3 is CASSLEAGAAREQFF. The CDR3 DNA sequence: TGTGCCAGCAGCTTAGAGGCGGGGGCGGCCAGGGAGCAGTTCTTC.

The rearrangement uses TRBV5-5 and TRBJ2-1; maybe TRBD2 (7 bases). This CDR3 region has 15 residues. Between the trimmed V and J ends, which lost 0 bases and 3 bases, there was a span of 10 bases. In germline, CDR1 is SGHKS, CDR2 YYEKEE (reference sequence). Written as DNA, the CDR3 is TGTGCCAGCAGCTTGGCAGGGGAGGGCTACAATGAGCAGTTCTTC. Its protein is CASSLAGEGYNEQFF.